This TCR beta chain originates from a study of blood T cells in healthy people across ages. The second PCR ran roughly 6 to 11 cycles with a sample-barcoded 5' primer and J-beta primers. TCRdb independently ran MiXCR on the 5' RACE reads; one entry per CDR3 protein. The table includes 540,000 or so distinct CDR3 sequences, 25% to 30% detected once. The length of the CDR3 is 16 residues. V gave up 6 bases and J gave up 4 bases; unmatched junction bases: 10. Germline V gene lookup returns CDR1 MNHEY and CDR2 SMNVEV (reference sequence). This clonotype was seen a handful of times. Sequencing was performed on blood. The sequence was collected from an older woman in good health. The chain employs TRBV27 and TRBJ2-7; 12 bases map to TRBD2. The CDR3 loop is CASSRLLAGGMYEQYF. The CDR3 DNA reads TGTGCCAGCAGCCGCCTTCTAGCGGGGGGGATGTACGAGCAGTACTTC.